This T cell receptor beta chain appears in the sequencing data of a study of shared clonotypes between healthy human individuals. Findings and limits, study-wide: Among non-shared clonotypes, generation probabilities were lower than among those shared by all four donors. Shared clonotypes: roughly 4.7% naive CD4, approximately 3.4% naive CD8, 2% to 2.5% memory CD4, approximately 0.41% memory CD8. What naive subsets generally showed was a larger estimated richness than memory subsets showed.

Details on this clone: The antigen is not known.

CDR3 length: 18 amino acids. Germline loops: CDR1 MDHEN, CDR2 SYDVKM. The V gene lost 4 bases and the J gene lost 2 bases, with 22 bases spanning the gap. Generated by immunoSEQ multiplex PCR, the TCRdb table keeps only in-frame clones and is missing some. The table has some 790,000 clones, roughly 72% seen once. Sequencing was performed on memory CD4+ T cells sorted from blood. As for subset: CD45RA-negative fraction. The chain couples TRBV28 to TRBJ2-3; D may be TRBD1 (6 bases). This receptor was taken from a woman aged 30 to 39 in good health. CDR3 amino acids: CASSSRGLTLIYTDTQYF. CDR3 DNA sequence: TGTGCCAGCAGTTCAAGGGGGTTAACGCTCATATACACAGATACGCAGTATTTT.